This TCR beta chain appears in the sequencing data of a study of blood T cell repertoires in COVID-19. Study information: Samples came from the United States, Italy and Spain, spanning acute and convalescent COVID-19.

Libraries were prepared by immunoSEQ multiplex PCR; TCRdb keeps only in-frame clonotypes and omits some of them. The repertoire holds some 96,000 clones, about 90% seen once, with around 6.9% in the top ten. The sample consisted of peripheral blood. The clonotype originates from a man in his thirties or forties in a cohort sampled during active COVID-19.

The CDR3: CASTVSPGGFGNQPQHF. The CDR3 DNA sequence: TGTGCCAGCACCGTCTCGCCAGGGGGCTTCGGCAATCAGCCCCAGCATTTT. V usage is TRBV28 and J usage is TRBJ1-5, with TRBD1 matching over 8 bases. This CDR3 has 17 amino acids. With 7 bases clipped from V and 2 bases from J, the junction kept 13 bases outside the gene matches. From germline, CDR1 is MDHEN and CDR2 SYDVKM. Complete variable domain (other parts from reference TRBV28 and TRBJ1-5): DVKVTQSSRYLVKRTGEKVFLECVQDMDHENMFWYRQDPGLGLRLIYFSYDVKMKEKGDIPEGYSVSREKKERFSLILESASTNQTSMYLCASTVSPGGFGNQPQHFGDGTRLSIL.